This entry describes one T cell receptor beta chain. CDR1 and CDR2 from the germline V gene are SGDLS and YYNGEE. With 2 bases removed from V and 1 base from J, the gap between germline ends came to 6 bases. The CDR3 runs 14 residues. Sequencing relied on immunoSEQ assay v3.0, run at survey level. Measured with immunoSEQ multiplex PCR; TCRdb has only the in-frame clones, and not every one. This table holds approximately 39,000 clones, around 75% found once. The data originate from a study of long-term antiretroviral therapy in people with HIV. This sample comprised unsorted PBMCs, obtained 1.5 years after starting antiretroviral therapy. The TCR sequence derives from a man in his late teens or twenties with HIV. The chain employs TRBV9 and TRBJ2-2, with D hard to call. Here the CDR3 DNA reads TGTGCCAGCAGCGTGTCAGGGAACACCGGGGAGCTGTTTTTT. It is translated as CASSVSGNTGELFF.